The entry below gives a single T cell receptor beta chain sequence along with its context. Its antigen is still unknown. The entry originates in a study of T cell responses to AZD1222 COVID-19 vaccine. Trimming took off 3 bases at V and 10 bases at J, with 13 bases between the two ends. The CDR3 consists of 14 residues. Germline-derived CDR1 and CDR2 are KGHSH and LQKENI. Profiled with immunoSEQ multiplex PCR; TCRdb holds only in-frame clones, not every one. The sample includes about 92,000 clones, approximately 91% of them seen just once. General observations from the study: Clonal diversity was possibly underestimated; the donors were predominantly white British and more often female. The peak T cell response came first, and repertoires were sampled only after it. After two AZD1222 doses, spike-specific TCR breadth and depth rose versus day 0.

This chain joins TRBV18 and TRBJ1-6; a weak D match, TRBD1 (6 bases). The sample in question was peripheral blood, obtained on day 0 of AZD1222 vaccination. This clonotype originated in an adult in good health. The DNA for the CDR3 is TGTGCCAGCTCACCTCCCAGGGGAGACTCACCCCTCCACTTT. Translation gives CASSPPRGDSPLHF.